One sample yielded the 5 T cell receptor beta chains listed below, sequenced in a study of cytomegalovirus exposure and HLA in healthy donors (dated by TCRdb to about 2017). The protocol used for the library was the immunoSEQ multiplex PCR assay. The multiplex PCR relied on a mix of 60 forward primers for TCR Vbeta segments and 13 reverse primers for TCR Jbeta segments. TCRdb limited this immuneACCESS table to in-frame rearrangements with V and J called. A share of clones is missing; checked studies link under half to unresolved V genes, and the rest is unexplained. For this sample there are roughly 80,000 clones; 65% to 75% appear just once. More than 15% of the sample goes to the ten largest clones. The specimen was PBMCs. The origin of the receptors is a middle-aged woman in good health and CMV-seropositive.

This chain links TRBV19 with TRBJ2-1; the match to TRBD2 covers 9 bases. Germline V gives CDR1 LNHDA, CDR2 SQIVND (reference sequence). This CDR3 has 13 amino acids. CDR3: CATYGGRAREQFF. The CDR3 DNA follows: TGTGCGACCTACGGCGGGAGGGCCCGGGAGCAGTTCTTC.

The J gene is TRBJ2-5, the V gene TRBV27; 8 positions match TRBD2. Looked up from germline, CDR1 is MNHEY and CDR2 is SMNVEV (reference sequence). The CDR3 consists of 15 residues. Unmatched junction bases numbered 2, after V lost 1 base and J lost 1 base. CDR3 protein: CASSLFAGGQETQYF. CDR3 DNA sequence: TGTGCCAGCAGTTTATTCGCGGGGGGCCAAGAGACCCAGTACTTC.

This clone appeared a few times. CDR3 region: CASSWDRGRNQPQHF. CDR3 in DNA: TGTGCCAGCAGCTGGGACAGGGGCCGGAATCAGCCCCAGCATTTT. The chain carries TRBV7-2 and TRBJ1-5, with TRBD1 matching over 10 bases. The CDR3 is made up of 15 amino acids. V dropped 4 bases and J dropped 4; count of bases not matched to a gene: 4. Germline CDR1 and CDR2: SGHTA and FQGNSA.

V usage is TRBV7-2 and J usage is TRBJ1-4; D perhaps matches TRBD1 (6 bases). Germline V gene sequence: CDR1 SGHTA, CDR2 FQGNSA. The CDR3 has 15 residues. The ends were cut back, 4 bases at V and 3 bases at J, with 12 bases in the middle. The CDR3 DNA reads TGTGCCAGCAGCTACGAGGGGGTATCTAATGAAAAACTGTTTTTT. It translates to CASSYEGVSNEKLFF.

The chain links TRBV11-2 to TRBJ2-7, with 8 bases that match TRBD2. The V gene's germline CDR1 is SGHAT and CDR2 FQNNGV. This CDR3 has 14 amino acids. Trimming took 4 bases from V and 2 from J; bases not matched to a gene: 4. This chain's CDR3 is CASSYGGGPYEQYF. DNA of the CDR3: TGTGCCAGCAGCTACGGCGGGGGGCCCTACGAGCAGTACTTC.